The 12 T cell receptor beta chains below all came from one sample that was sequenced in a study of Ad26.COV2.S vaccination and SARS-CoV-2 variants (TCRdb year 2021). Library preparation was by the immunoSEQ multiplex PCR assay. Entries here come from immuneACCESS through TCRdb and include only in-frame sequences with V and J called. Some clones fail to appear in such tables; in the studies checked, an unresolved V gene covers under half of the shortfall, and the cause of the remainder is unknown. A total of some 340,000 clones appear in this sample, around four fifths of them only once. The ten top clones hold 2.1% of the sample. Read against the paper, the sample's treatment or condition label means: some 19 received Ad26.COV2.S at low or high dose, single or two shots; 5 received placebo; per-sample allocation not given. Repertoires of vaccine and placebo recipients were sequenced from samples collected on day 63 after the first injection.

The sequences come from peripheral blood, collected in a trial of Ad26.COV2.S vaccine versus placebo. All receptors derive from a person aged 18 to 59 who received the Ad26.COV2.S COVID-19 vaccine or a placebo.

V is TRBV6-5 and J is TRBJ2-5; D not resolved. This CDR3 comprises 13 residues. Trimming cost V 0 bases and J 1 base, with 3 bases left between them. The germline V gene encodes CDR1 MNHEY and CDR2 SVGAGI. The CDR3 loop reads CASSYSRQETQYF. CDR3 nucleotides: TGTGCCAGCAGTTACTCGCGCCAAGAGACCCAGTACTTC.

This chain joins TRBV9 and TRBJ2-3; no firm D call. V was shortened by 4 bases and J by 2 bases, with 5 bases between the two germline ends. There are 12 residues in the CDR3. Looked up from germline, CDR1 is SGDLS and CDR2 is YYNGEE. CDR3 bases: TGTGCCAGCAGCCGCTCCACAGATACGCAGTATTTT. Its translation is CASSRSTDTQYF. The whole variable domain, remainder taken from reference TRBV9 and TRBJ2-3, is DSGVTQTPKHLITATGQRVTLRCSPRSGDLSVYWYQQSLDQGLQFLIQYYNGEERAKGNILERFSAQQFPDLHSELNLSSLELGDSALYFCASSRSTDTQYFGPGTRLTVL.

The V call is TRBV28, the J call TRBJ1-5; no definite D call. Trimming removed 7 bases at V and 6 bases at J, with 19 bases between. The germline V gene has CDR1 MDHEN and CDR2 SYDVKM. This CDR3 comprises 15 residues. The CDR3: CASTPGGFHGQPQHF. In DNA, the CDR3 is TGTGCCAGCACCCCAGGAGGTTTTCACGGTCAGCCCCAGCATTTT.

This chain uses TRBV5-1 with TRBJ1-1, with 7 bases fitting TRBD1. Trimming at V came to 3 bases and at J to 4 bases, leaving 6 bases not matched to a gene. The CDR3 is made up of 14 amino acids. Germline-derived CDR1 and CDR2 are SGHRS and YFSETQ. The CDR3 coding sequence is TGCGCCAGCAGCTCGAACCCAGGGGGCACTGAAGCTTTCTTT. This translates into CASSSNPGGTEAFF. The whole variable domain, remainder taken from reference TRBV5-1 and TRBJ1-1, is KAGVTQTPRYLIKTRGQQVTLSCSPISGHRSVSWYQQTPGQGLQFLFEYFSETQRNKGNFPGRFSGRQFSNSRSEMNVSTLELGDSALYLCASSSNPGGTEAFFGQGTRLTVV.

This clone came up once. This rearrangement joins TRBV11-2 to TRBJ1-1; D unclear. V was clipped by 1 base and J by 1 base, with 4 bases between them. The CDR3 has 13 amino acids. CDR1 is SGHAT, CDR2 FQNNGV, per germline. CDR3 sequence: CASSLVRNTEAFF. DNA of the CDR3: TGTGCCAGCAGCTTAGTAAGGAACACTGAAGCTTTCTTT.

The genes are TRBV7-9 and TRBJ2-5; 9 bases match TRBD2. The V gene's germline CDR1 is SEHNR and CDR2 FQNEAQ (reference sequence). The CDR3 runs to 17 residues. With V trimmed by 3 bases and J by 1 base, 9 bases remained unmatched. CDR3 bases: TGTGCCAGCAGCTTGGGGGTACTAGCGGGTTTCCAAGAGACCCAGTACTTC. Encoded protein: CASSLGVLAGFQETQYF.

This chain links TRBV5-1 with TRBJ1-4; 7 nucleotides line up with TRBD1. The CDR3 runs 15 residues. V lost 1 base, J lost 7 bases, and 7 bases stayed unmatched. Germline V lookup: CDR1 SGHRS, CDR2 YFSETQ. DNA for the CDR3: TGCGCCAGCAGCTTGAACCGGGACAGCGGTGAAAAACTGTTTTTT. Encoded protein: CASSLNRDSGEKLFF. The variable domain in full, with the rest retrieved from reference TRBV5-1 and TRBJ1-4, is KAGVTQTPRYLIKTRGQQVTLSCSPISGHRSVSWYQQTPGQGLQFLFEYFSETQRNKGNFPGRFSGRQFSNSRSEMNVSTLELGDSALYLCASSLNRDSGEKLFFGSGTQLSVL.

The CDR3: CASSPDFSGVKNIQYF. CDR3 DNA sequence: TGCGCCAGCAGCCCGGACTTCAGCGGAGTCAAAAACATTCAGTACTTC. V is TRBV4-1 and J is TRBJ2-4; TRBD2 might be the D (5 bases). This CDR3 has 16 residues. Trimming removed 4 bases from V and 3 bases from J, with 16 bases in between. Per the germline V gene, CDR1 is MGHRA and CDR2 is YSYEKL.

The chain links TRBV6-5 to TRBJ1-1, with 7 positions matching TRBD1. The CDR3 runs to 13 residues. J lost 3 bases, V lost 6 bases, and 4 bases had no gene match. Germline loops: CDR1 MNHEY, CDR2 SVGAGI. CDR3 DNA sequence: TGTGCCAGCAGGAGAGGGGGCGACACTGAAGCTTTCTTT. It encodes CASRRGGDTEAFF.

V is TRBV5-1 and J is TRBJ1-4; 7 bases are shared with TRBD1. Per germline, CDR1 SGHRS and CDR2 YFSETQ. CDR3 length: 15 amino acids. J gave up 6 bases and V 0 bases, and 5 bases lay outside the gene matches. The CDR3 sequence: CASSLAGTDYEKLFF. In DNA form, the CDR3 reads TGCGCCAGCAGCTTGGCCGGGACAGACTATGAAAAACTGTTTTTT.

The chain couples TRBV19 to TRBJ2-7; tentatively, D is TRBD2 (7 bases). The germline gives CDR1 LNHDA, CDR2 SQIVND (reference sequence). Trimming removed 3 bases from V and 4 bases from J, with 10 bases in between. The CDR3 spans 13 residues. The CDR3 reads CASSMGRGYEQYF. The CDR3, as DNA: TGTGCCAGTAGTATGGGGAGGGGGTACGAGCAGTACTTC. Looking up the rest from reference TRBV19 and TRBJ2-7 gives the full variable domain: DGGITQSPKYLFRKEGQNVTLSCEQNLNHDAMYWYRQDPGQGLRLIYYSQIVNDFQKGDIAEGYSVSREKKESFPLTVTSAQKNPTAFYLCASSMGRGYEQYFGPGTRLTVT.

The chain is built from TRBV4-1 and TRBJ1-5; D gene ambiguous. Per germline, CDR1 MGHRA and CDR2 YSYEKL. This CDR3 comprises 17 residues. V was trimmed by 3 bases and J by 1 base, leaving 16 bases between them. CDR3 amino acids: CASSHPARVRSNQPQHF. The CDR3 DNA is TGCGCCAGCAGCCACCCGGCACGGGTTCGGAGCAATCAGCCCCAGCATTTT.